The 18 T cell receptor beta chains reported below all come from one sample, sequenced in a study of CD8 T cells in ankylosing spondylitis. One entry per CDR3 protein results from TCRdb running MiXCR on the 5' RACE reads. The top ten clones hold around 20% of a sample with roughly 700,000 distinct CDR3 sequences, under 20% of them seen once. No antigen has been assigned to these receptors. Points from the study as a whole: Seemingly characteristic of ankylosing spondylitis blood was a TCR beta motif consisting of under ten highly homologous variants.

Specimen: blood, either unsorted or a sorted T cell fraction (not recorded which). The receptor source for this set is a male donor with ankylosing spondylitis.

CDR3 bases: TGTGCCAGCAGCGCCAACTTAGGGGGGAACACTGAAGCTTTCTTT. It specifies CASSANLGGNTEAFF. V gene TRBV7-9 combines with J gene TRBJ1-1; TRBD1 is a possible D gene (6 bases). The CDR3 is made up of 15 amino acids. Trimming took off 5 bases at V and 1 base at J, with 14 bases between the two ends. CDR1 is SEHNR, CDR2 FQNEAQ, per germline (reference sequence).

The sample holds a few counts of this clonotype. V and J are TRBV20-1 and TRBJ2-1; D possibly corresponds to TRBD1 (6 bases). The ends were cut back, 5 bases at V and 0 bases at J, with 11 bases in the middle. Germline values: CDR1 DFQATT, CDR2 SNEGSKA (reference sequence). This CDR3 is built from 14 residues. The CDR3 nucleotides read TGCAGTGCTCACAGGGAAAGCTCCTACAATGAGCAGTTCTTC. It encodes CSAHRESSYNEQFF.

The V and J genes are TRBV4-2 and TRBJ1-1, with a possible D match to TRBD1 (6 bases). Germline loops: CDR1 LGHNA, CDR2 YNFKEQ. CDR3 length equals 15 residues. Trimming stripped 2 bases from V and 4 bases from J, with 14 bases between. CDR3 in DNA: TGTGCCAGCAGCCAAAAAACAGGGCTTGGCACTGAAGCTTTCTTT. It is translated as CASSQKTGLGTEAFF.

This clonotype occurred a few times. The CDR3 nucleotides are TGCAGCGTAATGGGGCCTAATGAAAAACTGTTTTTT. It yields the protein CSVMGPNEKLFF. The V call is TRBV29-1, the J call TRBJ1-4; possible D gene TRBD1, 5 bases. V lost 6 bases and J 3 bases, leaving 8 bases between the germline ends. CDR1 SQVTM and CDR2 ANQGSEA come from the germline V gene. The CDR3 length is 12 residues.

This clonotype was counted only a few times. The chain recombines TRBV24-1 with TRBJ2-5, with D perhaps being TRBD1 or TRBD2 (5 bases each). Germline V lookup: CDR1 KGHDR, CDR2 SFDVKD. The CDR3 runs to 15 residues. The V end was cut by 7 bases, the J end by 1 base, with 15 bases between. CDR3 sequence (DNA): TGTGCCACCAGGTGGGGGACGCTGGCCCAAGAGACCCAGTACTTC. Residues: CATRWGTLAQETQYF.

This clonotype was seen more than once but under ten times. This chain joins TRBV20-1 and TRBJ1-1; D is possibly TRBD1 (5 bases). V lost 1 base and J lost 6, with 15 bases in between. Germline V lookup: CDR1 DFQATT, CDR2 SNEGSKA (reference sequence). The CDR3 is made up of 14 amino acids. CDR3 loop: CSARVFQGNPEAFF. In DNA form, the CDR3 reads TGCAGTGCTAGAGTATTTCAGGGTAACCCTGAAGCTTTCTTT.

The chain joins TRBV20-1 to TRBJ1-2; D is undetermined. Trimming pared 5 bases from V and 6 bases from J, leaving 13 bases between. The CDR3 contains 12 residues. CDR1 DFQATT and CDR2 SNEGSKA come from the germline V gene (reference sequence). CDR3: CSASTPRNGYTF. CDR3 DNA: TGCAGTGCTTCGACACCTAGAAATGGCTACACCTTC.

The chain links TRBV5-1 to TRBJ1-1; possibly TRBD1 for D (5 bases). With 4 bases removed from V and 3 bases from J, the gap between germline ends came to 16 bases. The CDR3 covers 15 residues. Per the germline V gene, CDR1 is SGHRS and CDR2 is YFSETQ. As DNA, the CDR3 is TGCGCCAGCAGCCTATTCCGGGGGATTGACACTGAAGCTTTCTTT. This translates into CASSLFRGIDTEAFF. Variable domain in full (rest from reference TRBV5-1 and TRBJ1-1): KAGVTQTPRYLIKTRGQQVTLSCSPISGHRSVSWYQQTPGQGLQFLFEYFSETQRNKGNFPGRFSGRQFSNSRSEMNVSTLELGDSALYLCASSLFRGIDTEAFFGQGTRLTVV.

The chain employs TRBV3-1 and TRBJ2-3; TRBD1 matches 9 bases. The V segment lost 3 bases and the J segment 3 bases; nucleotides outside the gene matches: 4. The CDR3 covers 15 residues. The V gene's germline CDR1 is LGHDT and CDR2 YNNKEL (reference sequence). The CDR3 is CASSHGTGWTDTQYF. CDR3 coding DNA: TGTGCCAGCAGCCACGGGACAGGGTGGACAGATACGCAGTATTTT.

This clonotype has more than one count but fewer than ten. This chain uses TRBV2 with TRBJ2-1, with D perhaps given as TRBD1 or TRBD2 (5 bases each). This CDR3 spans 14 amino acids. Germline CDR1 and CDR2: SNHLY and FYNNEI. Trimming pared 6 bases from V and 8 bases from J, leaving 17 bases between. This CDR3 is CASRDNLPRDEQFF. CDR3 bases: TGTGCCAGCAGGGACAACCTTCCGCGGGATGAGCAGTTCTTC.

There are many counts of this clonotype. The gene calls are TRBV12-3 or TRBV12-4 and TRBJ2-5, with TRBD1 as a possible D gene (5 bases). The CDR3 sequence is 13 residues long. With 3 bases removed from V and 2 bases from J, the gap between germline ends came to 7 bases. DNA for the CDR3: TGTGCCAGCAGTTTTAACAGGCAAGAGACCCAGTACTTC. This sequence encodes CASSFNRQETQYF.

This clonotype was seen only a few times. The chain joins TRBV12-3 or TRBV12-4 to TRBJ1-4; 9 bases match TRBD1. With V trimmed by 5 bases and J by 8 bases, 6 bases remained unmatched. The CDR3 spans 14 residues. CDR3 amino acids: CASSPGQGREKLFF. For the CDR3, the DNA is TGTGCCAGCAGTCCGGGACAGGGTCGAGAAAAACTGTTTTTT.

This clonotype was found a few times. This chain links TRBV7-9 with TRBJ1-1, with 9 nucleotides matching TRBD1. The CDR3 is made up of 16 amino acids. Trimming took 4 bases from V and 0 from J; bases not matched to a gene: 6. The germline V gene encodes CDR1 SEHNR and CDR2 FQNEAQ (reference sequence). CDR3 region: CASSSTGGGMNTEAFF. The CDR3, as DNA: TGTGCCAGCAGCTCCACAGGGGGCGGAATGAACACTGAAGCTTTCTTT.

This clonotype was recorded at least ten times. The J gene is TRBJ1-1, the V gene TRBV20-1, with D possibly being TRBD1 (6 bases). The CDR3 totals 14 residues. The V gene's germline CDR1 is DFQATT and CDR2 SNEGSKA (reference sequence). Trimming removed 6 bases at V and 2 bases at J, with 16 bases between. CDR3 region: CSAQSEGVNTEAFF. CDR3 bases: TGCAGTGCCCAAAGTGAGGGGGTTAACACTGAAGCTTTCTTT.

This clonotype has a count of ten or more. This chain connects TRBV7-2 to TRBJ2-3; D remains ambiguous. The CDR3 is 14 amino acids. The V gene's germline CDR1 is SGHTA and CDR2 FQGNSA. Between the trimmed V and J ends, which lost 2 bases and 2 bases, there was a span of 8 bases. The CDR3: CASSLRFTTDTQYF. Here the CDR3 DNA reads TGTGCCAGCAGCTTAAGATTTACCACAGATACGCAGTATTTT.

This clonotype was seen only a few times. The chain couples TRBV5-6 to TRBJ1-1; unclear D gene. V was trimmed by 1 base and J by 4 bases, leaving 8 bases between them. This CDR3 has 13 amino acids. CDR1 is SGHDT and CDR2 is YYEEEE in the germline V gene. The CDR3 region has the DNA TGTGCCAGCAGCTTGACTTCCCTCACTGAAGCTTTCTTT. Its translation is CASSLTSLTEAFF.

The chain is built from TRBV28 and TRBJ2-7; D call uncertain. The CDR3 contains 15 residues. V lost 6 bases and J 2 bases, leaving 17 bases between the germline ends. Germline loops: CDR1 MDHEN, CDR2 SYDVKM. Here the CDR3 reads CASSRATRRPYEQYF. DNA of the CDR3: TGTGCCAGCAGCCGCGCGACCCGCCGCCCCTACGAGCAGTACTTC.

J is TRBJ2-5 and V is TRBV12-3 or TRBV12-4; 10 bases map to TRBD2. J lost 1 base, V lost 3 bases, and 5 bases had no gene match. The CDR3 has 16 residues. The CDR3, as DNA: TGTGCCAGCAGTTTTCGTAGCGGGGGGTCCCAAGAGACCCAGTACTTC. Encoded protein: CASSFRSGGSQETQYF.